The 25 T cell receptor beta chains below all came from one sample that was sequenced in a study of CD8+CD57+ T cells in acquired aplastic anemia. Genomic DNA acted as the template from which TCR beta VDJ combination and CDR3 sequence profiling were carried out. TCRdb re-called the reads with MiXCR, one entry per CDR3 protein. Of 150,000 to 200,000 distinct CDR3 sequences in the sample, 40% to 50% were seen once. Those patients picked for sequencing had displayed CD8+CD57+ cell expansion on flow cytometry. The specimen sequenced was sorted CD4+, CD8+, or CD8+CD57+ T cells (not recorded which) from PBMCs. These receptor sequences come from a human donor with aplastic anemia.

This clonotype was seen only a few times. The chain carries TRBV6-5 and TRBJ1-2; TRBD1 agrees at 9 bases. The CDR3 consists of 15 residues. Unmatched junction bases numbered 5, after V lost 2 bases and J lost 4 bases. The germline CDR1 and CDR2 sequences are MNHEY and SVGAGI. The CDR3 bases are TGTGCCAGCAGTTACATTTCGACAGGGGGCTATGGCTACACCTTC. This gives the protein CASSYISTGGYGYTF.

This clonotype was seen a few times. The chain recombines TRBV19 with TRBJ2-7, with D possibly being TRBD1 or TRBD2 (5 bases each). The V gene's germline CDR1 is LNHDA and CDR2 SQIVND (reference sequence). V was pared by 4 bases and J by 2 bases, with 21 bases between. The CDR3 sequence is 17 residues long. CDR3 residues: CASSTSGQGRDTYEQYF. CDR3 sequence (DNA): TGTGCCAGTAGTACCTCGGGGCAGGGTAGAGACACCTACGAGCAGTACTTC. The entire variable domain, with the rest obtained from reference TRBV19 and TRBJ2-7, is as follows: DGGITQSPKYLFRKEGQNVTLSCEQNLNHDAMYWYRQDPGQGLRLIYYSQIVNDFQKGDIAEGYSVSREKKESFPLTVTSAQKNPTAFYLCASSTSGQGRDTYEQYFGPGTRLTVT.

The chain couples TRBV30 to TRBJ2-1; D is uncertain. V dropped 1 base and J dropped 10 bases, with 14 bases sitting between them. This CDR3 has 13 residues. Germline values: CDR1 GTSNPN, CDR2 SVGIG (reference sequence). CDR3 region: CAWSAFVDGEQFF. The CDR3 nucleotides read TGTGCCTGGAGTGCCTTTGTGGATGGGGAGCAGTTCTTC. Combining the CDR3 with reference TRBV30 and TRBJ2-1 gives the whole variable domain SQTIHQWPATLVQPVGSPLSLECTVEGTSNPNLYWYRQAAGRGLQLLFYSVGIGQISSEVPQNLSASRPQDRQFILSSKKLLLSDSGFYLCAWSAFVDGEQFFGPGTRLTVL.

The gene calls are TRBV9 and TRBJ2-3; D might be TRBD2 (6 bases). This CDR3 contains 14 residues. V was clipped by 6 bases and J by 2 bases, with 13 bases between them. Germline V gene data show CDR1 as SGDLS and CDR2 as YYNGEE. The CDR3 DNA follows: TGTGCCAGCACCAAAGGAGGGGTCACAGATACGCAGTATTTT. Amino acids: CASTKGGVTDTQYF.

The chain couples TRBV11-2 to TRBJ2-1, with TRBD2 matching 9 bases. Germline values: CDR1 SGHAT, CDR2 FQNNGV. The CDR3 spans 14 residues. J was trimmed by 10 bases and V by 4 bases; bases with no gene match: 8. CDR3 DNA: TGTGCCAGCAGCTCCGAAGTGGGACTAGCAGAGCAGTTCTTC. Protein sequence: CASSSEVGLAEQFF.

In its sample, this clonotype was seen many times. J is TRBJ2-7 and V is TRBV5-1; D is uncertain. The CDR3 is 17 amino acids. V lost 0 bases, J lost 2 bases, and 18 bases lay in between. Looked up from germline, CDR1 is SGHRS and CDR2 is YFSETQ. The CDR3 DNA follows: TGCGCCAGCAGCTTGGGGGTCCAGTCGATGTTAGCCTACGAGCAGTACTTC. This gives the protein CASSLGVQSMLAYEQYF.

This clonotype was seen just once. This chain joins TRBV10-2 and TRBJ2-7; the D gene is possibly TRBD2 (5 bases). The germline V and J ends were trimmed by 0 bases and 1 base, with 7 bases remaining between them. The CDR3 sequence is 14 residues long. CDR1 WSHSY and CDR2 SAAADI come from the germline V gene. The CDR3, as DNA: TGCGCCAGCAGTGAGTCCGGGAAGTCCTACGAGCAGTACTTC. It encodes CASSESGKSYEQYF.

This clonotype was observed at least ten times. The CDR3 reads CASSYSNSRSHIEQFF. The CDR3 DNA is TGTGCCAGCAGTTACTCGAATTCTAGGAGTCACATTGAGCAGTTCTTC. The chain has TRBV6-5 and TRBJ2-1; unclear D gene. The CDR3 has 16 amino acids. Trimming removed 0 bases from V and 9 bases from J, with 18 bases in between. Germline assignment: CDR1 MNHEY and CDR2 SVGAGI.

This clonotype has ten or more counts. This chain connects TRBV6-5 to TRBJ1-2; D might be TRBD1 (6 bases). Germline CDR1 MNHEY, CDR2 SVGAGI. The CDR3 loop spans 14 amino acids. V lost 0 bases and J 2 bases, leaving 7 bases between the germline ends. CDR3 sequence (DNA): TGTGCCAGCAGTTACTCGACAGGAAACTATGGCTACACCTTC. Translation: CASSYSTGNYGYTF.

This clonotype was detected a few times. The CDR3 sequence: CASSFRGGQVYEQYF. As DNA, the CDR3 is TGTGCCAGCAGTTTCAGGGGAGGTCAAGTCTACGAGCAGTACTTC. This chain joins TRBV27 and TRBJ2-7; the D gene could be TRBD1 or TRBD2 (6 bases each). The CDR3 contains 15 residues. V was pared by 3 bases and J by 3 bases, with 15 bases between. Germline values: CDR1 MNHEY, CDR2 SMNVEV (reference sequence).

This clonotype was recorded many times. The gene calls are TRBV7-2 and TRBJ2-7; D may be TRBD1 (5 bases). This CDR3 is 13 amino acids long. The V gene lost 5 bases and the J gene lost 3 bases, with 11 bases spanning the gap. Germline values: CDR1 SGHTA, CDR2 FQGNSA. The CDR3 reads CASSPGRSYEQYF. DNA of the CDR3: TGTGCCAGCAGCCCAGGGCGTAGCTACGAGCAGTACTTC. The whole variable domain, remainder taken from reference TRBV7-2 and TRBJ2-7, is GAGVSQSPSNKVTEKGKDVELRCDPISGHTALYWYRQSLGQGLEFLIYFQGNSAPDKSGLPSDRFSAERTGGSVSTLTIQRTQQEDSAVYLCASSPGRSYEQYFGPGTRLTVT.

The chain recombines TRBV9 with TRBJ1-6; D uncertain. The CDR3 has 12 amino acids. The V gene lost 2 bases and the J gene lost 9 bases, with 6 bases spanning the gap. Germline V gene lookup returns CDR1 SGDLS and CDR2 YYNGEE. DNA for the CDR3: TGTGCCAGCAGCGTTTCCGGTTCACCCCTCCACTTT. This codes for CASSVSGSPLHF.

This clonotype was detected ten times or more. The chain uses TRBV12-3 or TRBV12-4 and TRBJ2-7, with D possibly being TRBD1 (6 bases). Trimming shortened V by 7 bases and J by 5 bases, and 15 bases separated the two germline ends. CDR3 length equals 13 residues. The CDR3 DNA sequence: TGTGCCAGCAAAACTGGACAGTTAAACGAGCAGTACTTC. Its protein is CASKTGQLNEQYF.

At least ten counts were recorded for this clonotype. This chain joins TRBV12-5 and TRBJ1-5; TRBD1 matches 8 bases. In germline, CDR1 is LGHNT, CDR2 FRNRAP. Trimming at V came to 0 bases and at J to 3 bases, leaving 7 bases not matched to a gene. This CDR3 region has 17 residues. The CDR3 protein is CASGLVLGQGFNQPQHF. CDR3 sequence (DNA): TGTGCTAGTGGTTTGGTACTTGGACAGGGCTTCAATCAGCCCCAGCATTTT.

Concerning this clonotype itself: No conserved phenylalanine or tryptophan ends this CDR3, so it is likely a read error. This chain links TRBV19 with TRBJ1-6; TRBD1 agrees at 7 bases. Germline CDR1 reads LNHDA; CDR2 reads SQIVND (reference sequence). The CDR3 consists of 17 residues. The CDR3 region is CASSMEQGGLVWSPLHS. CDR3 DNA sequence: TGTGCCAGCAGTATGGAGCAAGGGGGCCTCGTTTGGTCACCCCTCCACTCT.

The rearrangement links TRBV7-2 to TRBJ1-2; D uncertain. CDR3 size: 13 residues. Germline loops: CDR1 SGHTA, CDR2 FQGNSA. V was clipped by 1 base and J by 3 bases, with 6 bases between them. The CDR3: CASSLGTYYGYTF. DNA of the CDR3: TGTGCCAGCAGCTTAGGAACGTACTATGGCTACACCTTC.

This clonotype was detected many times. This chain uses TRBV5-1 with TRBJ2-6, with 10 bases aligning to TRBD2. CDR1 is SGHRS, CDR2 YFSETQ, per germline. The J segment lost 0 bases and the V segment lost 1 base, leaving 1 base of the junction unmatched. The CDR3 is made up of 17 amino acids. CDR3 bases: TGCGCCAGCAGCTTGACTAGCGGGAACTCTGGGGCCAACGTCCTGACTTTC. This codes for CASSLTSGNSGANVLTF.

This clonotype was counted ten times or more. The chain has TRBV20-1 and TRBJ1-2; D not certain. CDR1 and CDR2 from the germline V gene are DFQATT and SNEGSKA (reference sequence). CDR3 length: 12 residues. The germline V and J ends were trimmed by 6 bases and 7 bases, with 15 bases remaining between them. CDR3 loop: CSAPSPAGGYTF. CDR3 nucleotide sequence: TGCAGTGCCCCCTCCCCGGCAGGTGGCTACACCTTC.

On this clonotype: Given a much more abundant clone one base away, this may be a read error. The V gene is TRBV20-1, the J gene TRBJ2-1, with TRBD2 matching 12 bases. V lost 5 bases to trimming and J lost 7 bases; unmatched junction nucleotides: 6. Germline-derived CDR1 and CDR2 are DFQATT and SNEGSKA (reference sequence). CDR3 size: 14 residues. The CDR3, as DNA: TGCAGTGCTCGACTAGCGGGAGATCCTAATGAGCAGTTCTTC. As protein: CSARLAGDPNEQFF.

The chain recombines TRBV7-8 with TRBJ2-7; 8 positions agree with TRBD2. Germline CDR1 reads SGHVS; CDR2 reads FQNEAQ. This CDR3 contains 16 residues. The V segment lost 4 bases and the J segment 3 bases; nucleotides outside the gene matches: 11. CDR3: CASSSNVREDLYEQYF. As DNA, the CDR3 is TGTGCCAGCAGCTCCAACGTGCGGGAGGACCTCTACGAGCAGTACTTC.

The chain links TRBV29-1 to TRBJ2-7; TRBD1 agrees at 12 bases. The J segment lost 7 bases and the V segment lost 6 bases, leaving 10 bases of the junction unmatched. Germline lookup yields CDR1 SQVTM and CDR2 ANQGSEA. CDR3 length: 14 amino acids. This chain's CDR3 is CSVDPGQGAGEQYF. The CDR3 coding sequence is TGCAGCGTCGACCCGGGACAGGGGGCTGGAGAGCAGTACTTC.

The chain combines TRBV9 with TRBJ2-7; possible D gene TRBD1, 6 bases. The V gene's germline CDR1 is SGDLS and CDR2 YYNGEE. V was shortened by 4 bases and J by 3 bases, with 20 bases between the two germline ends. This CDR3 is built from 16 residues. This chain's CDR3 is CASSSTDSTNLYEQYF. The CDR3 DNA reads as TGTGCCAGCAGCTCCACGGACAGCACCAATCTCTACGAGCAGTACTTC.

The table lists this clonotype with many counts. V is TRBV11-2 and J is TRBJ2-1; 10 bases are a match to TRBD1. V was clipped by 6 bases and J by 9 bases; unmatched bases: 5. The CDR3 sequence is 13 residues long. Germline V gene lookup returns CDR1 SGHAT and CDR2 FQNNGV. The CDR3 here is CASRVTGGSEQFF. In nucleotides, the CDR3 is TGTGCCAGCAGGGTGACAGGGGGCAGTGAGCAGTTCTTC. Together with reference TRBV11-2 and TRBJ2-1, the CDR3 gives the full variable domain: EAGVAQSPRYKIIEKRQSVAFWCNPISGHATLYWYQQILGQGPKLLIQFQNNGVVDDSQLPKDRFSAERLKGVDSTLKIQPAKLEDSAVYLCASRVTGGSEQFFGPGTRLTVL.

This clonotype was recorded many times. This chain links TRBV20-1 with TRBJ2-3, with 9 bases lining up with TRBD1. Germline trimming cut 3 bases from V and 2 bases from J; bases unmatched to any gene: 9. Germline V gene lookup returns CDR1 DFQATT and CDR2 SNEGSKA (reference sequence). The CDR3 consists of 16 residues. The CDR3 DNA follows: TGCAGTGCTAGTGTTCCCGGGACAGGGACCACAGATACGCAGTATTTT. This gives the protein CSASVPGTGTTDTQYF.

This clonotype came up many times. V and J are TRBV9 and TRBJ2-1; TRBD2 is a possible D gene (5 bases). Between the trimmed V and J ends, which lost 7 bases and 5 bases, there was a span of 19 bases. This CDR3 contains 15 residues. Germline V gene sequence: CDR1 SGDLS, CDR2 YYNGEE. The chain's CDR3 is CASSQTLRSDNEQFF. The CDR3 coding sequence is TGTGCCAGCTCCCAGACCCTTCGTAGCGACAATGAGCAGTTCTTC.